Listed here are 5 T cell receptor beta chains from one sample, sequenced in a study of vaccination and CD4 T cells after COVID-19. Treatment in this sample: roughly 11-day PBMC culture with coronavirus spike peptide pools or control peptides (ViraFEST assay). The antigens for these receptors are not known. With the Oncomine TCR Beta short-read assay, DNA from cultured CD4+ T cells was sequenced. TCRdb itself ran the PCR reads through MiXCR, one entry per CDR3 protein. The sample holds about 20,000 distinct CDR3 sequences, approximately 48% seen once. The starting material was CD4+ T cells from blood, cultured in vitro, obtained before SARS-CoV-2 vaccination. Receptors originate from a human donor who had recovered from COVID-19.

V usage is TRBV7-9 and J usage is TRBJ1-5; 7 nucleotides agree with TRBD1. Germline CDR1 is SEHNR and CDR2 is FQNEAQ (reference sequence). V was clipped by 8 bases and J by 10 bases; unmatched bases: 14. The CDR3 is 14 residues long. CDR3 protein: CASGGGQGVGPQHF. DNA of the CDR3: TGTGCCAGCGGGGGTGGGCAGGGGGTCGGACCCCAGCATTTT.

In this sample, this clonotype turned up a few times. This rearrangement joins TRBV6-5 to TRBJ1-1; D is perhaps TRBD1 (5 bases). Germline lookup yields CDR1 MNHEY and CDR2 SVGAGI. CDR3 length: 13 residues. Trimming stripped 2 bases from V and 7 bases from J, with 11 bases between. CDR3 bases: TGTGCCAGCAGTTACCGTCTAGACAGTGAAGCTTTCTTT. Residues: CASSYRLDSEAFF.

The genes are TRBV15 and TRBJ1-2, with 8 positions matching TRBD1. The CDR3 runs to 15 residues. The V gene end was trimmed by 4 bases and the J gene end by 6 bases; junction bases not matched to a gene: 10. The germline CDR1 and CDR2 sequences are LNHNV and YYDKDF (reference sequence). The DNA for the CDR3 is TGTGCCACCAGCAAAACCCAGGGGGCGCGCCATGGCTACACCTTC. The encoded protein is CATSKTQGARHGYTF.

This clonotype was counted between two and nine times. The chain carries TRBV12-3 or TRBV12-4 and TRBJ2-7; D not certain. CDR3 length equals 15 residues. Trimming removed 1 base from V and 3 bases from J, with 13 bases in between. CDR3 nucleotide sequence: TGTGCCAGCAGTTTAGACCCCCCACCGCTCTACGAGCAGTACTTC. It specifies CASSLDPPPLYEQYF.

The V and J genes are TRBV7-2 and TRBJ1-2, with D tentatively TRBD1 (5 bases). The ends were cut back, 1 base at V and 6 bases at J, with 15 bases in the middle. The CDR3 extends over 15 amino acids. Per the germline V gene, CDR1 is SGHTA and CDR2 is FQGNSA. The CDR3 DNA reads as TGTGCCAGCAGCTTAGACCTCGGGGGAGGGAATGGCTACACCTTC. Its translation: CASSLDLGGGNGYTF.